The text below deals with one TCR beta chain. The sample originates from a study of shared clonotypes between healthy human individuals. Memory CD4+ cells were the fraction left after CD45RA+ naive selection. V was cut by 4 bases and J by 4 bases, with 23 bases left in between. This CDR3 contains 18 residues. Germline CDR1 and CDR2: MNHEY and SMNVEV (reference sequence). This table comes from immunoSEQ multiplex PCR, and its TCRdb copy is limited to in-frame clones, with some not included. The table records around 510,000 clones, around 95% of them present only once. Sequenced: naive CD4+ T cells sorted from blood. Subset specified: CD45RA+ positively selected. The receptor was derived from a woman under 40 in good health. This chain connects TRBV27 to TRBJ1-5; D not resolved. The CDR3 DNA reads TGTGCCAGCAGTTCAATTGCCTTTGTTAGGGAGGCTAATCAGCCCCAGCATTTT. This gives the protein CASSSIAFVREANQPQHF.